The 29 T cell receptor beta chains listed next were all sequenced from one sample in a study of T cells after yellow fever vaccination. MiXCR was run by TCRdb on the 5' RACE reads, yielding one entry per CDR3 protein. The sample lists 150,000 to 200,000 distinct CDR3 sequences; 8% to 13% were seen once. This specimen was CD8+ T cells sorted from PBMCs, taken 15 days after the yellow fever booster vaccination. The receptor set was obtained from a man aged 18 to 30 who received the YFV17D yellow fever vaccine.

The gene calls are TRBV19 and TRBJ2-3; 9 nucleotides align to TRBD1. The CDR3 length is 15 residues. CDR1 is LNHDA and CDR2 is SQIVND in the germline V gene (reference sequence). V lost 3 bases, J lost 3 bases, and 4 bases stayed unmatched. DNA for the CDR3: TGTGCCAGTAGTATTGGGACAGGGTGGACAGATACGCAGTATTTT. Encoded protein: CASSIGTGWTDTQYF.

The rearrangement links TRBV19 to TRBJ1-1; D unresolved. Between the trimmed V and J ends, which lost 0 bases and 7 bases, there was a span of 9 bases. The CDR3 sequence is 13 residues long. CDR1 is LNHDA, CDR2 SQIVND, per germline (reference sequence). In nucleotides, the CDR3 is TGTGCCAGTAGTATAGATCTGGGCGGTGAAGCTTTCTTT. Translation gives CASSIDLGGEAFF.

CDR3 protein: CASKQGAGTEAFF. The DNA of the CDR3 is TGCGCCAGCAAGCAGGGGGCAGGCACTGAAGCTTTCTTT. The chain recombines TRBV10-2 with TRBJ1-1; 8 bases map to TRBD1. Trimming cost V 7 bases and J 4 bases; bases outside gene matches: 5. The germline V gene has CDR1 WSHSY and CDR2 SAAADI. The CDR3 is 13 amino acids.

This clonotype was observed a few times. CDR3 nucleotides: TGCAGTGCCAGGACAGGAAACACCATATATTTT. It translates to CSARTGNTIYF. This chain joins TRBV20-1 and TRBJ1-3, with a weak D call TRBD1 (5 bases). This CDR3 is 11 amino acids long. Trimming left V 6 bases short and J 4 bases short, with 7 bases between. CDR1 and CDR2 from the germline V gene are DFQATT and SNEGSKA (reference sequence).

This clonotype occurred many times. The CDR3 here is CASKAGGGNNEQFF. CDR3 coding DNA: TGTGCCAGCAAAGCGGGGGGAGGCAACAATGAGCAGTTCTTC. The chain employs TRBV3-1 and TRBJ2-1, with TRBD2 matching over 9 bases. V was pared by 7 bases and J by 5 bases, with 6 bases of the junction left unmatched. Germline CDR1 reads LGHDT; CDR2 reads YNNKEL (reference sequence). The CDR3 contains 14 residues.

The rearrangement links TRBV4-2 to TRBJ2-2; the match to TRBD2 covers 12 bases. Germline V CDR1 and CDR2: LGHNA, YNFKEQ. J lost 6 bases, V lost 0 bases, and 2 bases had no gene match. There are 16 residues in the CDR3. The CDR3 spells CASSQDPSGGAGELFF. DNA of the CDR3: TGTGCCAGCAGCCAAGATCCTAGCGGGGGGGCCGGGGAGCTGTTTTTT.

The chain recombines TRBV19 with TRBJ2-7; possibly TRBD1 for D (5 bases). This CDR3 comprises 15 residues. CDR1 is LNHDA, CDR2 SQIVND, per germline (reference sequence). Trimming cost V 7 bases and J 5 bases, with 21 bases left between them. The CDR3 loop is CASTRSLSGFDEQYF. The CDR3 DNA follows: TGTGCCAGTACCCGTAGCCTGTCAGGGTTTGACGAGCAGTACTTC.

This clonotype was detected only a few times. The chain's CDR3 is CASSLLGLGNSPLHF. The CDR3 coding sequence is TGCGCCAGCAGCTTGCTTGGGTTGGGGAATTCACCCCTCCACTTT. The chain combines TRBV5-1 with TRBJ1-6; D gene uncertain. This CDR3 region has 15 residues. Germline loops: CDR1 SGHRS, CDR2 YFSETQ. V was clipped by 1 base and J by 7 bases, with 12 bases between them.

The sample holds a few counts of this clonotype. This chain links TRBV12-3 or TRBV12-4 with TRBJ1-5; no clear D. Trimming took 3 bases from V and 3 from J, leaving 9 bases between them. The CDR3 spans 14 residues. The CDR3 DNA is TGTGCCAGCAGTTTGACGGACCCCAATCAGCCCCAGCATTTT. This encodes CASSLTDPNQPQHF.

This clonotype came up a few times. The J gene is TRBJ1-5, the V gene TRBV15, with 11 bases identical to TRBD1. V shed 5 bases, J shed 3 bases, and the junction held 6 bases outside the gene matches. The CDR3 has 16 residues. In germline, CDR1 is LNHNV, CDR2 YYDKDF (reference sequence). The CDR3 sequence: CATSLRTGGFNQPQHF. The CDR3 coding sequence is TGTGCCACCAGCCTTAGGACAGGGGGCTTCAATCAGCCCCAGCATTTT.

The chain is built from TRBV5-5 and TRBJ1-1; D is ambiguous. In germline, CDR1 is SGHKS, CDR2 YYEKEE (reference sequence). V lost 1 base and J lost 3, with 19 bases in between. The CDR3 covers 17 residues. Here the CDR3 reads CASSLILEPPADTEAFF. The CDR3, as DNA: TGTGCCAGCAGCTTGATTCTGGAGCCGCCGGCGGACACTGAAGCTTTCTTT.

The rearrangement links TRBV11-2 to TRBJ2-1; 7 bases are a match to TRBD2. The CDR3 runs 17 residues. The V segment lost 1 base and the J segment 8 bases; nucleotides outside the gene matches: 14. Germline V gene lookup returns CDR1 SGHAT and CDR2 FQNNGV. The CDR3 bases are TGTGCCAGCAGCTTAGGGCTTGCGGGGGTAGGGTCCCATGAGCAGTTCTTC. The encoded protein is CASSLGLAGVGSHEQFF.

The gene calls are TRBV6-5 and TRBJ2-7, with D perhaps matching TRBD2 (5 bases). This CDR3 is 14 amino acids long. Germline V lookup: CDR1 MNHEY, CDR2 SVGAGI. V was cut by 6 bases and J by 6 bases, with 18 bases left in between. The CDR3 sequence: CASRYITGYGEQYF. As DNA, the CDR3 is TGTGCCAGCAGATATATAACGGGGTACGGCGAGCAGTACTTC.

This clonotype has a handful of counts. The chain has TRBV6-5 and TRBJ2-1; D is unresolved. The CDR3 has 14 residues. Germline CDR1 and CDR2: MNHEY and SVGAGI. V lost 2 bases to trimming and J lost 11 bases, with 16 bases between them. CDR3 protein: CASSYAGVAPQQFF. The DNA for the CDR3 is TGTGCCAGCAGTTACGCCGGTGTGGCTCCCCAGCAGTTCTTC.

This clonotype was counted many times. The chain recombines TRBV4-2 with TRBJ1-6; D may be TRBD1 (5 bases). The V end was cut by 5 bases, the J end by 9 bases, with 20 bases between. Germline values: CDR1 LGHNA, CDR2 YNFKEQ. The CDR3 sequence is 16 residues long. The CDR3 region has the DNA TGTGCCAGCAGCGAGGACCAGGGACCCTCCCCTTCACCCCTCCACTTT. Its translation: CASSEDQGPSPSPLHF.

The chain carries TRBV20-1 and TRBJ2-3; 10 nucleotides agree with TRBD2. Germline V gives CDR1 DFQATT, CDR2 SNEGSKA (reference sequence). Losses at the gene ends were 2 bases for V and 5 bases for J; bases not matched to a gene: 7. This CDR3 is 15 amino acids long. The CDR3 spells CSARQRGGRLDTQYF. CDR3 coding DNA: TGCAGTGCTAGACAGCGGGGGGGCCGTCTAGATACGCAGTATTTT.

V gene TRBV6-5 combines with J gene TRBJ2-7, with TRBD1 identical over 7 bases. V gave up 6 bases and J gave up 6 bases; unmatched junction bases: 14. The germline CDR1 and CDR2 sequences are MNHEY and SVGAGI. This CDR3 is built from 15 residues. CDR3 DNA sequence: TGTGCCAGCAGACAGACAGGGTCAGGATGGGGCGAGCAGTACGTC. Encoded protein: CASRQTGSGWGEQYV.

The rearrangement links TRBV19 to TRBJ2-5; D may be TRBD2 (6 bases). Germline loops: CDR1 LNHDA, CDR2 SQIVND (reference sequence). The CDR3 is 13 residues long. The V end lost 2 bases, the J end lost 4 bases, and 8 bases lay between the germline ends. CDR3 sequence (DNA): TGTGCCAGTAGTATATTGGAGGGAGAGACCCAGTACTTC. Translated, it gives CASSILEGETQYF.

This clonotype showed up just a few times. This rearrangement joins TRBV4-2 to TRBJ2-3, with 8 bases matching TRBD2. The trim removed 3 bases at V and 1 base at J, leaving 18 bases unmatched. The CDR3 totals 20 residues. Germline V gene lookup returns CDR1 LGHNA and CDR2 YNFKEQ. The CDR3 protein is CASSHSPGGRSGGCTDTQYF. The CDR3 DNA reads TGTGCCAGCAGCCATTCCCCGGGGGGGAGGAGCGGGGGTTGCACAGATACGCAGTATTTT.

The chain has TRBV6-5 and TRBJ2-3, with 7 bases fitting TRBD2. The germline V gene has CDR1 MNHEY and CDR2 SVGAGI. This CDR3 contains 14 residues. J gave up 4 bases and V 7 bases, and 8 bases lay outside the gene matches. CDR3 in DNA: TGTGCCAGCACGGCGGGGAGGGAATCAGATACGCAGTATTTT. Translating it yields CASTAGRESDTQYF.

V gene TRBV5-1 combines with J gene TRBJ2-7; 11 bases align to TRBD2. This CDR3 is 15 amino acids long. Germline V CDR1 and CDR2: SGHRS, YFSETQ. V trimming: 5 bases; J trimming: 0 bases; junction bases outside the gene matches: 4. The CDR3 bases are TGCGCCAGCAGAGTACTAGCGGGGGCCTCCTACGAGCAGTACTTC. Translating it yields CASRVLAGASYEQYF.

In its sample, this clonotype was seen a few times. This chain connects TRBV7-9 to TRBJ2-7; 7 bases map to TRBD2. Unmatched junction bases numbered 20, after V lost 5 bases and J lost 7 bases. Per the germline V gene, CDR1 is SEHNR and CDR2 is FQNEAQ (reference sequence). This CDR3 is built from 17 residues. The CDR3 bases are TGTGCCAGCAGCCAAGGGAGGGAAGGACCCCGAGGTTCAGAGCAGTACTTC. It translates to CASSQGREGPRGSEQYF.

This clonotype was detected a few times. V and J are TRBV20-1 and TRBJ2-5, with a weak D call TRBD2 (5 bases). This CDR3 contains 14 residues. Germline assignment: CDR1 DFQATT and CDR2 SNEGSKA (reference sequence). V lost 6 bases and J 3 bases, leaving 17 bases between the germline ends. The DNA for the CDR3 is TGCAGTGCCGAGGACTTTACGTTAAAAGAGACCCAGTACTTC. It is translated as CSAEDFTLKETQYF.

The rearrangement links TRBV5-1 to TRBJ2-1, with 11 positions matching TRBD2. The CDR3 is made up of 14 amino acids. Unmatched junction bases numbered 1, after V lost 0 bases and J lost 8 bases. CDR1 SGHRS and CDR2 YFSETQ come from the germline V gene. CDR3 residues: CASSLGSGGDEQFF. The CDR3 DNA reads TGCGCCAGCAGCTTGGGTAGCGGGGGGGATGAGCAGTTCTTC.

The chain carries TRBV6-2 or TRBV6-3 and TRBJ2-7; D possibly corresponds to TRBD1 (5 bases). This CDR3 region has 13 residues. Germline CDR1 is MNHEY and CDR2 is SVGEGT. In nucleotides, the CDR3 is TGTGCCAGCAGTGTGACAGATGCCTACGAGCGGTACGTC. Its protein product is CASSVTDAYERYV.

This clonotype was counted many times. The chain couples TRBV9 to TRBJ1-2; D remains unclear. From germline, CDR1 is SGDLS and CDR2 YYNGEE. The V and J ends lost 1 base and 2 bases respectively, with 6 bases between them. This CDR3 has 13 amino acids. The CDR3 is CASSVNSNYGYTF. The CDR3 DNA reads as TGTGCCAGCAGCGTAAACAGCAACTATGGCTACACCTTC.

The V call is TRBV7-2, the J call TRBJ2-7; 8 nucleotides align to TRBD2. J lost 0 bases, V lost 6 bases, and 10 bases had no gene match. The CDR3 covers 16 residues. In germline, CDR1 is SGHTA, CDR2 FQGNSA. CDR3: CASRGTRNSLSYEQYF. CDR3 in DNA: TGTGCCAGCAGGGGGACTAGAAACTCACTCTCCTACGAGCAGTACTTC.

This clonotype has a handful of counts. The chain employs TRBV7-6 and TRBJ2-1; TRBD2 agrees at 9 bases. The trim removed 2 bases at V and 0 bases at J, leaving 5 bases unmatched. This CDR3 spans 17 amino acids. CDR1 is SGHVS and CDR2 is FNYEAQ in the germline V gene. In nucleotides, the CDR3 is TGTGCCAGCAGCTTAATTCTAGCGGGGAGCTCCTACAATGAGCAGTTCTTC. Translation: CASSLILAGSSYNEQFF.

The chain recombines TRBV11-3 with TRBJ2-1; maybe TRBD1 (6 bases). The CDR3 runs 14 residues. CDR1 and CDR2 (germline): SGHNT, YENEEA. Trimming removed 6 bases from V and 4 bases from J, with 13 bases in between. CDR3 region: CASSNSQGYNEQFF. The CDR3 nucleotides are TGTGCCAGCAGTAATTCACAGGGTTACAATGAGCAGTTCTTC. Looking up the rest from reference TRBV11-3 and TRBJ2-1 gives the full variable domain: EAGVVQSPRYKIIEKKQPVAFWCNPISGHNTLYWYLQNLGQGPELLIRYENEEAVDDSQLPKDRFSAERLKGVDSTLKIQPAELGDSAVYLCASSNSQGYNEQFFGPGTRLTVL.